This T cell receptor (beta chain) appears in the sequencing data of a study of T cell repertoires in cytomegalovirus infection. Whole-study context: Indications of both CMV infection and matching HLA type were provided by public TCR beta signatures.

Each CDR3 protein is one row after TCRdb ran MiXCR on the reads. The profile shows around 240,000 distinct CDR3 sequences, approximately 24% of them singletons. This clonotype turned up a few times. Its antigen is still unknown. The length of the CDR3 is 17 residues. Germline V gene sequence: CDR1 LGHDT, CDR2 YNNKEL (reference sequence). With V trimmed by 6 bases and J by 4 bases, 7 bases remained unmatched. Study-level findings and limits: HLA-C-restricted TCR beta clonotypes specific for CMV led the ex vivo response. Adding up the frequency of public TCR beta families identified people who carried CMV plus the relevant HLA.

Material for sequencing was CD8+ T cells from PBMCs. The TCR was taken from a human donor in good health (CMV status not recorded). Some clones in this sample may be carry-over from other donors' samples. The chain carries TRBV3-1 and TRBJ2-3; the match to TRBD2 covers 16 bases. Here the CDR3 reads CASSPGLAGGPADTQYF. Written as DNA, the CDR3 is TGTGCCAGCAGTCCGGGACTAGCGGGGGGGCCCGCAGATACGCAGTATTTT.